Following are 3 T cell receptor beta chains from one sample sequenced in a study of shared clonotypes between healthy human individuals. Only in-frame clones appear in the TCRdb table, and some are missing; sequencing was by immunoSEQ multiplex PCR. The table includes about 2.3 million clones, approximately 95% detected once. The sequenced sample consisted of naive CD4+ T cells from PBMCs. Noted subset: CD45RA+ positively selected. Source of these receptors: a man between 18 and 29 years old in good health. Some clones in this sample may be carry-over from other donors' samples.

V is TRBV9 and J is TRBJ2-1; TRBD2 agrees at 13 bases. Germline loops: CDR1 SGDLS, CDR2 YYNGEE. The CDR3 consists of 14 residues. Trimming took 2 bases from V and 11 from J; bases not matched to a gene: 4. The CDR3, as DNA: TGTGCCAGCAGCGTCGGGACTAGCGGGACCAAGCAGTTCTTC. This translates into CASSVGTSGTKQFF.

This clone has only one observation. The V call is TRBV7-9, the J call TRBJ1-5; D perhaps matches TRBD1 (6 bases). The V end was cut by 2 bases, the J end by 3 bases, with 11 bases between. The CDR3 is 15 amino acids. Looked up from germline, CDR1 is SEHNR and CDR2 is FQNEAQ (reference sequence). The CDR3 spells CASSLRGGPNQPQHF. The DNA for the CDR3 is TGTGCCAGCAGCTTACGGGGGGGGCCCAATCAGCCCCAGCATTTT.

In regard to this clone: A read error may account for a junction end that differs from germline. This chain's CDR3 is CSVEDRDRGNYDYTF. For the CDR3, the DNA is TGCAGCGTTGAAGATCGGGACAGGGGAAACTATGACTACACCTTC. This chain connects TRBV29-1 to TRBJ1-2, with 10 nucleotides matching TRBD1. Germline V CDR1 and CDR2: SQVTM, ANQGSEA. This CDR3 has 15 amino acids.